The clone carrying this T cell receptor (beta chain) was detected ten times or more. Its target is not known. TCRdb re-derived calls from the RACE reads in MiXCR, one entry per CDR3 protein. The table has fewer than 300,000 distinct CDR3 sequences, about 9% seen once. The sample's time point: pre-sensitization, week 0. Stated treatment: therapeutic diphenylcyclopropenone sensitization with weekly scalp DPC. The sample originates from a study of human T cells and chemical hapten exposure. Study conclusions and caveats: PT1 expanded TCR counts and patch test score correlated positively. Sensitizing to DPC left TCRs with a frequency above 1 in 1000 unaltered.

Trimming left V 3 bases short and J 6 bases short, with 10 bases between. CDR3 length: 13 amino acids. The sequencing here drew on whole blood, taken in connection with sensitization to the hapten diphenylcyclopropenone (DPC). V is TRBV12-3 or TRBV12-4 and J is TRBJ2-3; the D is unclear. This clonotype originated in a woman in her thirties or forties with alopecia areata. Some clones in this sample may be carry-over from other donors' samples. The CDR3 bases are TGTGCCAGCAGTTTCCGGCGCGGCGATACGCAGTATTTT. It codes for CASSFRRGDTQYF.